The source of this TCR beta chain is a study of blood T cell repertoires in COVID-19. In the study overall: PBMCs, B-cell-depleted T cells, or T cells provided the cDNA or gDNA that made up the material.

The method was immunoSEQ multiplex PCR; TCRdb's version includes in-frame clones alone and lacks a portion of them. The table records 300,000 to 400,000 clones, around 89% of them present only once. Germline V gene data show CDR1 as SEHNR and CDR2 as FQNEAQ (reference sequence). This CDR3 has 15 amino acids. Losses at the gene ends were 4 bases for V and 5 bases for J; bases not matched to a gene: 5. Seattle enrolled patients during active infection and tracked them longitudinally. This clone was recorded only once. This clonotype was obtained from a woman aged 25 to 39 with COVID-19, enrolled during active disease. V usage is TRBV7-9 and J usage is TRBJ2-2, with TRBD1 identical over 9 bases. The sample consisted of peripheral blood. This CDR3 reads CASSWDRVATGELFF. The CDR3 nucleotides are TGTGCCAGCAGCTGGGACAGGGTGGCTACCGGGGAGCTGTTTTTT.